The sequence of this T cell receptor (beta chain) was determined in a study of blood T cell repertoires in COVID-19. The germline gives CDR1 ENHRY, CDR2 SYGVKD. The J segment lost 3 bases and the V segment lost 2 bases, leaving 3 bases of the junction unmatched. CDR3 length: 14 residues. Here immunoSEQ multiplex PCR was the method, and the copy in TCRdb shows in-frame clones only, minus some. The table shows 120,000 to 150,000 clones, with around nine tenths occurring only once. The chain employs TRBV10-3 and TRBJ2-7; 8 nucleotides agree with TRBD1. The TCR originated in a woman between 45 and 65 years old with active or convalescent COVID-19. Input material: peripheral blood. The CDR3 DNA is TGTGCCATCAGTGAGACAGGGGGATTCTACGAGCAGTACTTC. Amino acids: CAISETGGFYEQYF.